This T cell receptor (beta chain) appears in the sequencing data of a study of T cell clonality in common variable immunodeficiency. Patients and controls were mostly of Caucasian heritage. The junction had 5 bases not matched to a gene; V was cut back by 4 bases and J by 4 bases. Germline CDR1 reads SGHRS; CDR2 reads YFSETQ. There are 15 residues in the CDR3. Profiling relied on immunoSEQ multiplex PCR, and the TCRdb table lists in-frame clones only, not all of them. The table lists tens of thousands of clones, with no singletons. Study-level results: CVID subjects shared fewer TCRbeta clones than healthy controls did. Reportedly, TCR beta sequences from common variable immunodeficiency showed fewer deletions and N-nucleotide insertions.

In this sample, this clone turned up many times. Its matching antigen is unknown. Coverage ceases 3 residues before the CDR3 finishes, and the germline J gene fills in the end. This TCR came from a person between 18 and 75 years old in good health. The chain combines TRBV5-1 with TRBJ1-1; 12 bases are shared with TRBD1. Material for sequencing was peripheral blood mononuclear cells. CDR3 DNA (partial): TGCGCCAGCAGCGTTGGGACAGGGGGCCTCACTGAA. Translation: CASSVGTGGLTE. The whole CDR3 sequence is CASSVGTGGLTEAFF.